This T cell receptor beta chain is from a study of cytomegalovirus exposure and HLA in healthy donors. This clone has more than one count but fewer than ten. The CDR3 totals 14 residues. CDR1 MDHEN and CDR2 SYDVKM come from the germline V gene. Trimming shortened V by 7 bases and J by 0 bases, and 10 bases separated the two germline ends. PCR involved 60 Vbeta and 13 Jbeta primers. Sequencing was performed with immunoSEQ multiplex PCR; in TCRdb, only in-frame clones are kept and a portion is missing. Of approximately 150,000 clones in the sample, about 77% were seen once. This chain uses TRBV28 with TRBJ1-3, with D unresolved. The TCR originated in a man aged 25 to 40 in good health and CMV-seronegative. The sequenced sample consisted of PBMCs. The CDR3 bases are TGTGCCAGCACCAGAACATACTCTGGAAACACCATATATTTT. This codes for CASTRTYSGNTIYF. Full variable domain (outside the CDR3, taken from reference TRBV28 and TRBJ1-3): DVKVTQSSRYLVKRTGEKVFLECVQDMDHENMFWYRQDPGLGLRLIYFSYDVKMKEKGDIPEGYSVSREKKERFSLILESASTNQTSMYLCASTRTYSGNTIYFGEGSWLTVV.